The next 20 T cell receptor beta chains were all read from a single sample in a study of identical twins. TCRdb fed the 5' RACE reads into MiXCR, producing one record per CDR3 protein. The sample includes roughly 570,000 distinct CDR3 sequences, 9% to 10% of them seen just once. These data also formed part of another study, on yellow fever vaccine responses in identical twins.

Sequencing input: PBMCs. These receptors originate from a woman younger than 35 in good health.

This clonotype was seen repeatedly, ten times or more. J is TRBJ2-1 and V is TRBV24-1; maybe TRBD1 (6 bases). Germline CDR1 is KGHDR and CDR2 is SFDVKD. CDR3 size: 16 residues. Trimming removed 0 bases from V and 5 bases from J, with 13 bases in between. CDR3 nucleotide sequence: TGTGCCACCAGTGATTTGCGTGGCAGGGGCAACAATGAGCAGTTCTTC. Amino acids: CATSDLRGRGNNEQFF.

The V call is TRBV12-3 or TRBV12-4, the J call TRBJ2-3; 8 nucleotides match TRBD1. This CDR3 is built from 13 residues. V shed 5 bases, J shed 5 bases, and the junction held 3 bases outside the gene matches. CDR3 DNA: TGTGCCAGCAGTATCACAGGGGGAGATACGCAGTATTTT. Translated: CASSITGGDTQYF.

V is TRBV4-3 and J is TRBJ2-7, with TRBD2 as a possible D gene (6 bases). Germline-derived CDR1 and CDR2 are LGHNA and YSLEER. The V gene lost 0 bases and the J gene lost 2 bases, with 11 bases spanning the gap. This CDR3 region has 15 residues. The CDR3 loop reads CASSQDNRLAYEQYF. In DNA, the CDR3 is TGCGCCAGCAGCCAAGATAATCGACTAGCCTACGAGCAGTACTTC.

This clonotype was counted a single time. V gene TRBV9 combines with J gene TRBJ2-2; D unclear. This CDR3 region has 15 residues. Trimming removed 6 bases at V and 0 bases at J, with 12 bases between. Per germline, CDR1 SGDLS and CDR2 YYNGEE. CDR3 sequence (DNA): TGTGCCAGCAACGGTGATCTCGCGAACACCGGGGAGCTGTTTTTT. Protein: CASNGDLANTGELFF.

This clonotype was counted at least ten times. The genes are TRBV4-3 and TRBJ2-1, with D tentatively TRBD1 (6 bases). CDR1 is LGHNA and CDR2 is YSLEER in the germline V gene. V lost 3 bases and J lost 0, with 9 bases in between. CDR3 size: 15 residues. CDR3 region: CASSQQGSSYNEQFF. CDR3 DNA sequence: TGCGCCAGCAGCCAGCAGGGGAGCTCCTACAATGAGCAGTTCTTC.

The chain uses TRBV20-1 and TRBJ2-7; D is unresolved. This CDR3 has 15 residues. Looked up from germline, CDR1 is DFQATT and CDR2 is SNEGSKA (reference sequence). Trimming removed 0 bases at V and 2 bases at J, with 14 bases between. CDR3 DNA: TGCAGTGCTAGAGATGGGATAGGAAAAACCTACGAGCAGTACTTC. Amino acids: CSARDGIGKTYEQYF.

This rearrangement joins TRBV6-2 or TRBV6-3 to TRBJ1-5, with D tentatively TRBD1 (6 bases). Germline loops: CDR1 MNHEY, CDR2 SVGEGT. The CDR3 runs 15 residues. The V and J ends lost 2 bases and 5 bases respectively, with 13 bases between them. Here the CDR3 reads CASSYGTKRDQPQHF. The CDR3 DNA follows: TGTGCCAGCAGTTACGGGACAAAAAGGGATCAGCCCCAGCATTTT.

This clonotype was seen only a few times. CDR3 in amino acids: CASEEFYSNQPQHF. CDR3 sequence (DNA): TGTGCTAGTGAAGAATTTTATAGCAATCAGCCCCAGCATTTT. The rearrangement uses TRBV12-5 and TRBJ1-5; D gene unclear. CDR3 length: 14 amino acids. V shed 7 bases and J shed 0 bases, with 10 bases lying between them. CDR1 and CDR2 from the germline V gene are LGHNT and FRNRAP.

The table lists this clonotype with many counts. The V and J genes are TRBV7-9 and TRBJ1-1; no clear D. V was shortened by 3 bases and J by 5 bases, with 7 bases between the two germline ends. CDR3 length equals 12 residues. The V gene's germline CDR1 is SEHNR and CDR2 FQNEAQ (reference sequence). The CDR3 here is CASSFGRTEAFF. The CDR3 DNA reads TGTGCCAGCAGCTTTGGAAGGACTGAAGCTTTCTTT.

This clonotype occurred a few times. The gene calls are TRBV25-1 and TRBJ2-4; 7 positions match TRBD2. CDR3 length: 16 amino acids. CDR1 and CDR2 from the germline V gene are MGHDK and SYGVNS. The V and J ends lost 3 bases and 9 bases, in that order; junction bases with no gene match: 14. In DNA form, the CDR3 reads TGTGCCAGCAGTGATCGCAGACAGAGCCCGGGGGGCATTCAGTACTTC. It specifies CASSDRRQSPGGIQYF. Combining the CDR3 with reference TRBV25-1 and TRBJ2-4 gives the whole variable domain EADIYQTPRYLVIGTGKKITLECSQTMGHDKMYWYQQDPGMELHLIHYSYGVNSTEKGDLSSESTVSRIRTEHFPLTLESARPSHTSQYLCASSDRRQSPGGIQYFGAGTRLSVL.

The chain employs TRBV2 and TRBJ2-7; tentative D call: TRBD2 (5 bases). Per germline, CDR1 SNHLY and CDR2 FYNNEI. Trimming shortened V by 7 bases and J by 1 base, and 11 bases separated the two germline ends. The CDR3 sequence is 13 residues long. This CDR3 reads CASTRTDSYEQYF. DNA of the CDR3: TGTGCCAGCACGAGGACTGATTCCTACGAGCAGTACTTC.

The chain uses TRBV7-3 and TRBJ2-3; 7 bases line up with TRBD2. The junction had 7 bases not matched to a gene; V was cut back by 4 bases and J by 0 bases. The CDR3 extends over 16 amino acids. CDR1 is SGHTA and CDR2 is FQGTGA in the germline V gene. This CDR3 reads CASSSLGSGSTDTQYF. CDR3 coding DNA: TGTGCCAGCAGCTCCTTGGGTAGCGGGAGCACAGATACGCAGTATTTT.

This clonotype was counted only a few times. The chain recombines TRBV24-1 with TRBJ1-5; unclear D gene. V lost 3 bases and J 3 bases, leaving 8 bases between the germline ends. CDR3 length: 14 amino acids. Germline V gene data show CDR1 as KGHDR and CDR2 as SFDVKD. CDR3 amino acids: CATSDDGSNQPQHF. The CDR3 DNA reads as TGTGCCACCAGTGATGACGGATCCAATCAGCCCCAGCATTTT.

In its sample, this clonotype was seen a few times. The chain has TRBV3-1 and TRBJ2-1, with 10 bases that match TRBD2. Germline CDR1 reads LGHDT; CDR2 reads YNNKEL (reference sequence). The junction had 6 bases not matched to a gene; V was cut back by 5 bases and J by 2 bases. This CDR3 is 16 amino acids long. The CDR3 DNA reads as TGTGCCAGCAGCTTGCGGCTAGCGGGGGCCTACAATGAGCAGTTCTTC. Translating gives CASSLRLAGAYNEQFF.

This clonotype was recorded a few times. The chain recombines TRBV4-3 with TRBJ2-1; TRBD2 agrees at 7 bases. The V gene end was trimmed by 3 bases and the J gene end by 7 bases; junction bases not matched to a gene: 9. The CDR3 extends over 15 amino acids. The germline CDR1 and CDR2 sequences are LGHNA and YSLEER. The CDR3 sequence: CASSQGAGGENEQFF. The CDR3 DNA follows: TGCGCCAGCAGCCAGGGAGCTGGGGGGGAGAATGAGCAGTTCTTC.

On this clonotype itself: A much larger clone differs by one base, so this may be a read error. The chain joins TRBV10-3 to TRBJ2-7; no clear D. From germline, CDR1 is ENHRY and CDR2 SYGVKD. The CDR3 extends over 14 amino acids. V lost 7 bases and J lost 3, with 16 bases in between. CDR3 region: CAIISTKKLYEQYF. In nucleotides, the CDR3 is TGTGCCATCATAAGCACAAAAAAACTCTACGAGCAGTACTTC.

This clonotype was detected many times. V and J are TRBV7-2 and TRBJ2-1, with D hard to call. The CDR3 has 14 amino acids. Germline V lookup: CDR1 SGHTA, CDR2 FQGNSA. V dropped 0 bases and J dropped 2 bases, with 5 bases sitting between them. The CDR3 DNA reads as TGTGCCAGCAGCTTAGCGCTCGCCTACAATGAGCAGTTCTTC. The encoded protein is CASSLALAYNEQFF.

This clonotype was recorded a few times. The rearrangement links TRBV3-1 to TRBJ2-7, with 9 bases identical to TRBD1. Germline V gene lookup returns CDR1 LGHDT and CDR2 YNNKEL (reference sequence). The ends lost 1 base at V and 3 bases at J; junction bases unmatched: 10. The CDR3 spans 17 residues. The DNA of the CDR3 is TGTGCCAGCAGCCAAGCCCCGTTCCGGGACAGGGTCTACGAGCAGTACTTC. Protein: CASSQAPFRDRVYEQYF.

This chain uses TRBV29-1 with TRBJ2-1, with TRBD1 matching 7 bases. Germline CDR1 reads SQVTM; CDR2 reads ANQGSEA. CDR3 length: 13 amino acids. Trimming at V came to 5 bases and at J to 6 bases, leaving 7 bases not matched to a gene. The chain's CDR3 is CSVMGQKSNEQFF. CDR3 DNA sequence: TGCAGCGTTATGGGACAGAAATCCAATGAGCAGTTCTTC.

This clonotype was observed many times. V gene TRBV5-6 combines with J gene TRBJ2-2, with no clear D. V was cut by 6 bases and J by 0 bases, with 12 bases left in between. This CDR3 region has 15 residues. Per germline, CDR1 SGHDT and CDR2 YYEEEE. CDR3 coding DNA: TGTGCCAGCAACCCCGATGGGGCGAACACCGGGGAGCTGTTTTTT. It codes for CASNPDGANTGELFF.